This T cell receptor beta chain was identified in a study of T cells in Graves' hyperthyroidism and ophthalmopathy (dated by TCRdb to the late 2010s). Regarding the study in general: Peripheral blood samples were taken at initial diagnosis, before any treatment was given. Thyroid tissue and blood T-cell repertoires from several Graves' hyperthyroidism patients were also compared in the study. For training and testing, the 100 patients in the discovery cohort were randomly divided in a 7:3 ratio. The paper reports TCR Vbeta CDR3 sequencing of roughly 140 peripheral blood samples: around 41 ophthalmopathy, roughly 74 hyperthyroidism and around 17 progressor patients. Prospective prediction of ophthalmopathy was tested in an independent validation cohort of fewer than 20 hyperthyroidism patients and 15 to 17 patients who later progressed to ophthalmopathy. To identify TCR V-J signatures that set the groups apart, the researchers used a discovery cohort of 90 to 100 patients, made up of some 41 with Graves' ophthalmopathy and about 55 with stable Graves' hyperthyroidism. After blood sampling, hyperthyroidism patients were treated with methimazole at a starting dose of 30 mg daily, and ophthalmopathy patients were treated with high-dose intravenous methylprednisolone.

This clonotype was seen a handful of times. No antigen is known for it. The input lacks base qualities; no much larger clone sits a single base away. Amplification of TCR beta CDR3 regions was carried out from RNA transcripts. For the first round of RT-PCR on the TCR CDR3, the HTBI primer set was used together with the Qiagen OneStep RT-PCR kit. A second multiplex PCR round built the libraries, followed by size selection and purification. Paired-end sequencing of the libraries was performed with 100 bp reads on an Illumina HiSeq2000. The study's own analysis went as follows. Raw data were processed with SOAPnuke, discarding reads with adapters, uncalled bases, mean Phred below 15, or no exact constant-primer or identifier match. COPE v1.2.5 was used to merge high-quality paired reads, and clonotypes were defined as unique nucleotide sequences. MiTCR v1.1 was used to align clonotypes to the IMGT TRBV, TRBD and TRBJ reference segments. Only V-J combinations with frequency above 0.0001, covering approximately 99% of repertoires, were analysed. The TCS score was defined as the ratio of F50 (clonal expansion) to E x V (chaos), calculated using BLOSUM62-based TCRdist between CDR3 peptides within each V-J. Welch's t-statistics and random forest reduced roughly 530 V-J features to roughly 13, which were used in a naive Bayes classifier (R e1071). TCRdb reprocessed the public reads (quality trimming at Q25 with fastp, clone calling with MiXCR) and kept in-frame beta chains. Each record represents a unique CDR3 protein, reported with the most common genes and DNA among its rows. V and J calls and clone size were set by TCRdb, not the authors. The sample contains about 640,000 distinct CDR3 sequences, more than 20% of them found a single time. The ten largest clones capture approximately 30% of the sample.

The investigation overall reported the following: In validation, progression to ophthalmopathy was predicted by the model with nearly 71% sensitivity and nearly 75% specificity, a median of around 5.9 months before onset. A 13 V-J signature model separated ophthalmopathy from stable hyperthyroidism, with around 88% sensitivity and 81% to 82% specificity in cross-validation and 80%/75% in testing. No statistical method was used to fix the sample size in advance, and group allocation was not hidden from the investigators. Blood samples also contained most of the expanded thyroid clonotypes (frequency above 0.001), which suggests that blood repertoires may reflect thyroid immune responses.

In the ophthalmopathy patients, disease was moderately to severely active, with a Clinical Activity Score of 3 or more, a NOSPECS grade of 4 or more, and a duration of less than 3 months. Any patient with an uncontrolled infection, another autoimmune disease, pregnancy or lactation was excluded. Clinical symptoms, serum thyroxine and TRAb, thyroid ultrasound, and orbital computed tomography formed the basis for the diagnoses. Ficoll-Paque density gradient centrifugation was used to isolate PBMCs from about 10 ml of fresh peripheral blood. Trizol reagent was used to extract total RNA, and RNA quality was then checked on an Agilent 2100 Bioanalyzer. Including the terminal cysteine and phenylalanine, the CDR3 comprises 14 residues. The sequence is cut down to CDR3 DNA, 42 bases in frame from base 1. CDR1 and CDR2, looked up from the germline V gene (reference sequence), are DFQATT and SNEGSKA. Ends trimmed: V by 5 bases, J by 5 bases; bases unmatched to a gene: 6.

Sequencing was carried out using blood. This sequence was found in a man aged 25 to 40 with Graves' ophthalmopathy. This chain joins TRBV20-1 to TRBJ2-1, with TRBD2 identical over 10 junction bases. For the CDR3, the sequence is CSAGVAGGHNEQFF. The sequence in DNA is TGCAGTGCTGGTGTAGCGGGAGGTCACAATGAGCAGTTCTTC.